Given below is one T cell receptor (beta chain) in context. The treatment here: 15 to 20 received Ad26.COV2.S at low or high dose, single or two shots; about 5 received placebo; per-sample allocation not given. Day 63 following the first vaccine or placebo injection was when the samples were taken. This entry is derived from a study of Ad26.COV2.S vaccination and SARS-CoV-2 variants. There are 15 residues in the CDR3. V trimming: 6 bases; J trimming: 4 bases; junction bases outside the gene matches: 10. Germline CDR1 and CDR2: SGHRS and YFSETQ. The data were produced by immunoSEQ multiplex PCR, yet TCRdb's version contains in-frame clones alone and is incomplete. This table has about 390,000 clones, 80% to 95% appearing once.

The rearrangement links TRBV5-1 to TRBJ2-7; 10 nucleotides align to TRBD2. Sequenced material: peripheral blood, taken in a trial of Ad26.COV2.S vaccine versus placebo. The TCR comes from a person between 18 and 65 years old who received the Ad26.COV2.S COVID-19 vaccine or a placebo. The CDR3 protein is CASTPSGGVTYEQYF. CDR3 in DNA: TGCGCCAGCACCCCCAGCGGGGGGGTTACTTACGAGCAGTACTTC.